The 9 T cell receptor beta chains listed next were all sequenced from one sample in a study of early stage breast cancer tumors. Assay: immunoSEQ multiplex PCR; the TCRdb copy retains only in-frame clones and omits some. The sample holds about 24,000 clones, less than 75% seen once. Sequencing was performed on breast tumor tissue. The source is a person aged 55 to 70 with breast cancer.

The table lists this clone with a few counts. The chain has TRBV7-9 and TRBJ1-3; the D gene is possibly TRBD1 (6 bases). Trimming stripped 4 bases from V and 7 bases from J, with 8 bases between. CDR3 length: 12 amino acids. Germline V gives CDR1 SEHNR, CDR2 FQNEAQ (reference sequence). CDR3 region: CASSYQGNTIYF. CDR3 DNA sequence: TGTGCCAGCAGCTACCAGGGGAACACCATATATTTT.

The chain joins TRBV6-5 to TRBJ1-3, with TRBD1 as a possible D gene (6 bases). Trimming stripped 2 bases from V and 4 bases from J, with 9 bases between. Looked up from germline, CDR1 is MNHEY and CDR2 is SVGAGI. The length of the CDR3 is 14 residues. CDR3 nucleotides: TGTGCCAGCAGTTACGGGACACTAGGAAACACCATATATTTT. This codes for CASSYGTLGNTIYF.

The chain links TRBV6-6 to TRBJ2-7; 9 bases align to TRBD2. Trimming at V came to 5 bases and at J to 5 bases, leaving 7 bases not matched to a gene. The length of the CDR3 is 14 residues. Germline CDR1 MNHNY, CDR2 SVGAGI (reference sequence). The CDR3 DNA sequence: TGTGCCAGCAGTGCCCCCGGGACTAGCAACGAGCAGTACTTC. The encoded protein is CASSAPGTSNEQYF.

V usage is TRBV11-2 and J usage is TRBJ2-5, with no clear D. In germline, CDR1 is SGHAT, CDR2 FQNNGV. Trimming took 5 bases from V and 0 from J, leaving 10 bases between them. CDR3 size: 14 residues. The CDR3 DNA sequence: TGTGCCAGCAGCCCGACTCGGAACCAAGAGACCCAGTACTTC. Translating it yields CASSPTRNQETQYF.

The gene calls are TRBV19 and TRBJ1-3; 10 bases align to TRBD1. This CDR3 has 16 amino acids. From germline, CDR1 is LNHDA and CDR2 SQIVND (reference sequence). J lost 6 bases, V lost 2 bases, and 7 bases had no gene match. The CDR3, as DNA: TGTGCCAGTAGTATACTATGGGACAGGGGTGAAAACACCATATATTTT. Its protein product is CASSILWDRGENTIYF. Using reference TRBV19 and TRBJ1-3 for the parts outside the CDR3, the full variable domain is DGGITQSPKYLFRKEGQNVTLSCEQNLNHDAMYWYRQDPGQGLRLIYYSQIVNDFQKGDIAEGYSVSREKKESFPLTVTSAQKNPTAFYLCASSILWDRGENTIYFGEGSWLTVV.

This clone was seen only a few times. The chain carries TRBV29-1 and TRBJ2-7; D possibly corresponds to TRBD2 (5 bases). The CDR3 loop spans 11 amino acids. Deletions cut 3 bases from V and 5 bases from J, with 8 bases between. CDR1 is SQVTM, CDR2 ANQGSEA, per germline. The CDR3 nucleotides are TGCAGCGTTGAGTTCGGGGACGAGCAGTACTTC. The encoded protein is CSVEFGDEQYF.

The chain recombines TRBV7-3 with TRBJ2-5; 9 bases match TRBD1. CDR3 length: 15 amino acids. With V trimmed by 0 bases and J by 5 bases, 4 bases remained unmatched. The germline V gene has CDR1 SGHTA and CDR2 FQGTGA. The CDR3 nucleotides read TGTGCCAGCAGCTTAACCTCTGGACAGGGGGAGACCCAGTACTTC. Residues: CASSLTSGQGETQYF.

This clone has just one count. This chain connects TRBV11-2 to TRBJ1-1; TRBD1 matches at 7 bases. V was clipped by 4 bases and J by 11 bases; unmatched bases: 7. Germline V gene lookup returns CDR1 SGHAT and CDR2 FQNNGV. The CDR3 loop spans 12 amino acids. The CDR3 sequence is CASSSDREEAFF. CDR3 nucleotide sequence: TGTGCCAGCAGCTCAGACAGGGAGGAGGCTTTCTTT.

The genes are TRBV19 and TRBJ2-4; D not certain. Germline-derived CDR1 and CDR2 are LNHDA and SQIVND (reference sequence). This CDR3 has 16 amino acids. Trimming removed 9 bases at V and 3 bases at J, with 21 bases between. The CDR3 coding sequence is TGTGCCAGGAGATTCAGACTGGGTACCCTCAAAAACATTCAGTACTTC. Translating gives CARRFRLGTLKNIQYF.